Below, 10 T cell receptor beta chains from the same sample are listed, as sequenced in a study of beta chain features in type 1 diabetes. Every bit of the isolated RNA underwent reverse transcription, so sequencing read expressed TCRB transcripts. Sequenced by immunoSEQ multiplex PCR; TCRdb stores in-frame clones only, minus some. The data contain over 700,000 clones, roughly 15% of them singletons. Material for sequencing was naive CD4+ T cells from blood. Receptor source: a woman between 18 and 30 years old in good health.

A single count supports this clone. The junction differs from germline at one of its ends, possibly a read error. Different DNA sequences within this sample yield the same CDR3. The chain combines TRBV9 with TRBJ2-6; a possible D gene is TRBD2 (5 bases). CDR1 SGDLS and CDR2 YYNGEE come from the germline V gene. The CDR3 has 16 residues. Here the CDR3 DNA reads TGCGCCAGCAGCGTAGCCGGGAACTCTGGGGCCAACGTCCTGACTTTC. Translating it yields CASSVAGNSGANVLTF.

V and J are TRBV7-9 and TRBJ1-1; D remains ambiguous. Per germline, CDR1 SEHNR and CDR2 FQNEAQ (reference sequence). Trimming took off 6 bases at V and 4 bases at J, with 12 bases between the two ends. The CDR3 runs 13 residues. DNA for the CDR3: TGTGCCAGCAGGGAGGGTTTTGGCACTGAAGCTTTCTTT. It specifies CASREGFGTEAFF.

V is TRBV29-1 and J is TRBJ2-1; the D gene could be TRBD1 or TRBD2 (7 bases each). Germline CDR1 SQVTM, CDR2 ANQGSEA. This CDR3 is 18 amino acids long. V lost 3 bases and J lost 3, with 24 bases in between. This CDR3 is CSVEGGKGGTAYYNEQFF. The CDR3 DNA follows: TGCAGCGTTGAGGGAGGGAAAGGGGGGACAGCGTACTACAATGAGCAGTTCTTC.

This clone has just a few counts. The chain recombines TRBV4-3 with TRBJ2-4; D is uncertain. V lost 1 base to trimming and J lost 0 bases, with 13 bases between them. Per germline, CDR1 LGHNA and CDR2 YSLEER. The CDR3 runs 17 residues. The CDR3 reads CASSQVLASIAKNIQYF. CDR3 bases: TGCGCCAGCAGCCAAGTTTTGGCCTCCATAGCCAAAAACATTCAGTACTTC.

The chain combines TRBV15 with TRBJ1-2, with D possibly matching TRBD1 (5 bases). V was pared by 0 bases and J by 5 bases, with 16 bases between. The germline V gene encodes CDR1 LNHNV and CDR2 YYDKDF (reference sequence). The CDR3 sequence is 16 residues long. The CDR3 protein is CATSRDLLAGPYGYTF. In DNA form, the CDR3 reads TGTGCCACCAGCAGAGATCTTTTGGCAGGGCCTTATGGCTACACCTTC.

The chain joins TRBV6-5 to TRBJ2-4; 10 nucleotides match TRBD1. V lost 4 bases, J lost 7 bases, and 4 bases stayed unmatched. CDR3 length equals 14 residues. Germline V CDR1 and CDR2: MNHEY, SVGAGI. The chain's CDR3 is CASSFGTGVNIQYF. The CDR3 DNA sequence: TGTGCCAGCAGTTTCGGGACAGGGGTGAACATTCAGTACTTC.

The V call is TRBV5-6, the J call TRBJ1-2; 9 bases match TRBD1. V trimming: 4 bases; J trimming: 5 bases; junction bases outside the gene matches: 6. There are 14 residues in the CDR3. CDR1 is SGHDT and CDR2 is YYEEEE in the germline V gene. DNA of the CDR3: TGTGCCAGCAGCCCCGGGACAGGGCCTTATGGCTACACCTTC. Its protein is CASSPGTGPYGYTF.

The gene calls are TRBV5-4 and TRBJ2-3; 10 positions match TRBD1. Trimming at V came to 4 bases and at J to 3 bases, leaving 8 bases not matched to a gene. Germline V CDR1 and CDR2: SGHNT, YYREEE (reference sequence). The CDR3 runs to 16 residues. CDR3 protein: CASSTDRDRGTDTQYF. CDR3 DNA: TGTGCCAGCAGCACCGACCGGGACAGGGGTACAGATACGCAGTATTTT.

This clone was recorded a few times. The genes are TRBV28 and TRBJ1-1; D not certain. CDR1 is MDHEN and CDR2 is SYDVKM in the germline V gene. Deletions cut 6 bases from V and 0 bases from J, with 8 bases between. There are 13 residues in the CDR3. CDR3 in amino acids: CASREHLNTEAFF. The CDR3 coding sequence is TGTGCCAGCAGAGAACATCTGAACACTGAAGCTTTCTTT.

Only a few counts were recorded for this clone. This rearrangement joins TRBV10-3 to TRBJ2-1; 9 bases agree with TRBD1. The CDR3 is made up of 14 amino acids. J lost 4 bases, V lost 4 bases, and 2 bases had no gene match. CDR1 is ENHRY, CDR2 SYGVKD, per germline. CDR3 nucleotide sequence: TGTGCCATCAGTGGGGACAGGGATTACAATGAGCAGTTCTTC. It translates to CAISGDRDYNEQFF.